This T cell receptor beta chain is from a study of shared clonotypes between healthy human individuals (dated by TCRdb to the early 2020s). About the investigation overall: The cohort comprised a couple of women and three men aged 18 to 49 years. To estimate repertoire size and how much clonotype sharing occurs between individuals, the study deeply sequenced the blood TCR repertoires of five healthy adults. For each donor, CD4 naive and CD4 memory were each run on three plates, CD8 naive on two plates, and CD8 memory on one plate. Per donor, leukapheresis produced somewhere between about 0.9 and 9.5 billion PBMCs. To increase sequencing depth and limit assay-specific biases, different laboratories used diverse techniques to prepare libraries and sequence TCR repertoires. The full study reports these points: Pairwise subsampling indicated that sequencing depth was expected to affect the degree of clonotype sharing among donors. Incomplete sequencing was indicated by rarefaction of sorted-subset datasets, despite the large sequencing depth. Naive subsets generally had larger estimated clonotype richness than memory subsets. Because the study included a small number of donors, the genetic and exposure-history diversity represented was limited. Only blood was sampled, and tissue TCR repertoires likely differ from those in blood. Higher generation probabilities were observed for clonotypes shared by all four sorted-subset donors than for non-shared clonotypes. About 4.5% of naive CD4, 3.5% of naive CD8, approximately 2% of memory CD4, and over 0.35% of memory CD8 clonotypes were shared across four donors.

Regarding this clone: Its recognized antigen is unknown. No much larger clonotype is one base removed from it; base qualities were not supplied.

For the CD8 naive samples, CD45RO-negative cells were positively selected for CCR7, yielding a CD45RA+CCR7+ population from which TemRA cells were excluded. Healthy HIV-negative adults with no recently reported acute infections or vaccinations were included as donors. Every donor was a Caucasian adult residing in Nashville, Tennessee, USA. After blood collection by leukapheresis, PBMCs were isolated using Ficoll-Histopaque density gradient centrifugation and then cryopreserved in the vapor phase of liquid nitrogen. Analytical flow cytometry was used to check the purity and quantity of every magnetically sorted T cell population. Each sorted fraction had its genomic DNA isolated and then quantified by UV absorbance on a Nanodrop 2000c. The germline V gene encodes CDR1 MNHEY and CDR2 SMNVEV (reference sequence). Trimming accounts for 2 bases at V and 7 bases at J, while the number of junction bases matched to no gene is 4. The CDR3 runs 15 residues from the cysteine to the phenylalanine. The only DNA kept is the CDR3, 45 bases in frame from the first base.

Using the deep immunoSEQ assay, multiplex PCR amplified TCR CDR3 regions from genomic DNA. Genomic DNA extracted from each cell subset was distributed evenly over all wells of several immunoSEQ 96-well plates, and each plate served as one replicate. Each replicate PCR for sorted subsets received about 180 ng genomic DNA, equal to about 29,000 T cell genomes. Purified libraries were quantified with a Qubit 3.0 fluorometer, sized on a Bioanalyzer 2100, and re-quantified with the KAPA Library Quantification kit. A separate single-read 150-cycle Illumina NextSeq 550 flow cell was used to sequence each immunoSEQ 96-well plate. The original pipeline was this. Because the immunoSEQ output included only junctional sequences and no quality scores, the filtering could not be the same as the filtering used for full-length reads. To assign V/J genes and CDR3, sequences were annotated using PyIR, a Python wrapper for IgBLAST v1.9, with IMGT germline references. Reads were filtered out if the reads had weak V/J assignments (E-value above 1e-6), no CDR3, stop codons, out-of-frame junctions, or ambiguous translated residues. V3J clonotypes were defined by identical inferred V gene, J gene, and CDR3 amino acid sequence. Percentage overlap between repertoires was computed as shared unique clonotypes divided by the size of the smaller repertoire. Richness of each repertoire was evaluated using RTK rarefaction, the Chao1 estimator, and Recon v2.1 estimates of unobserved clonotypes. Generation probabilities were computed with OLGA for all TCRbeta clonotypes obtained by the gDNA method from four donors. TCRdb limited this immuneACCESS table to in-frame rearrangements with V and J called. A share of clones is missing; checked studies link under half to unresolved V genes, and the rest is unexplained. That table gives V, J and clone size, and the DNA gave D and trimming. A total of about 2.2 million clones appear in this sample, 85% to 95% of them only once. The ten largest clones capture more than 1.5% of the sample.

The clonotype was recovered from a man younger than 35 in good health. Some clones in this sample may be carry-over from other donors' samples. Sequencing input: naive CD8+ T cells from PBMCs. The cell subset or site label here, explained by the study, means: CD45RA+CCR7+. The receptor chain draws on TRBV27 and TRBJ2-7; 14 central bases correspond to TRBD2. CDR3 reads: CASSLGLAGGWEQYF. DNA sequence: TGTGCCAGCAGTTTAGGACTAGCGGGAGGTTGGGAGCAGTACTTC.